The clone carrying this TCR beta chain was detected many times. Its antigen is not identified. CDR3 length: 16 amino acids. V shed 4 bases, J shed 3 bases, and the junction held 9 bases outside the gene matches. These data come from a study of CD8 T cells in ankylosing spondylitis. Quantitative barcoded 5'-RACE was used to prepare TCR beta libraries. One entry per CDR3 protein results from TCRdb running MiXCR on the 5' RACE reads. The sample lists about 220,000 distinct CDR3 sequences, around 24% occurring once. Findings of the study overall: A TCR beta motif made of about eight highly homologous variants seemed typical of ankylosing spondylitis blood. CD8+ cells made up the disease-linked clones, which were relatively rare in peripheral blood. The clones that were linked to disease were reported to be significantly enriched in matched synovial fluid samples from ankylosing spondylitis patients.

The chain couples TRBV12-3 or TRBV12-4 to TRBJ2-5, with 9 bases that match TRBD1. Input material: blood, either unsorted or a sorted T cell fraction (not recorded which). This receptor was obtained from a male donor with ankylosing spondylitis or in good health (not recorded which). CDR3 sequence reads: CASSSRNRGREETQYF. The CDR3 DNA sequence: TGTGCCAGCAGTTCCCGGAACAGGGGGCGCGAAGAGACCCAGTACTTC.